This T cell receptor beta chain derives from a study of T-cell reconstitution after alpha-beta-depleted transplantation in children. Study outcomes and limitations: The study traced high day-60 TCRbeta diversity in some patients to surviving recipient T cells and thymic progenitors. After one year, T-cell counts and TCRbeta diversity mostly came from new T cells. Reportedly, only several hundred clones from non-depleted graft cells drove alpha-beta T-cell counts at about two months.

A remark on this clonotype: Antigen specificity is unknown.

CDR1 SGHRS and CDR2 YFSETQ come from the germline V gene. V gave up 3 bases and J gave up 9 bases; unmatched junction bases: 6. The CDR3 has 14 amino acids. The authors prepared the TCRbeta library with unique molecular identifiers. MiXCR was run by TCRdb on the PCR reads, yielding one entry per CDR3 protein. This table holds 350,000 to 500,000 distinct CDR3 sequences, over 40% found once. The chain employs TRBV5-1 and TRBJ1-6; 7 bases fit TRBD1. The sample here was PBMCs, taken before TCRalphabeta/CD19-depleted stem cell transplant. This receptor was identified in a girl aged 2 to 9 with aplastic anemia, due to receive a stem cell transplant. CDR3 in DNA: TGCGCCAGCAGCTCCCCGGGACAGCTTTCACCCCTCCACTTT. As protein: CASSSPGQLSPLHF.